This T cell receptor (beta chain) was recorded in a study of blood T cell repertoires in COVID-19. About the study: Material from acute and convalescent COVID-19 was sourced from the United States, Italy and Spain. Sources were T cells, B-cell-depleted T cells, or PBMCs; the material itself was cDNA or gDNA.

The V end was cut by 5 bases, the J end by 8 bases, with 15 bases between. The CDR3 runs 14 residues. CDR1 SGHVS and CDR2 FNYEAQ come from the germline V gene. In the authors' workflow: Amplifying reference gene primers gave estimates of nucleated cell counts. Repertoires were generated with immunoSEQ multiplex PCR, while TCRdb's copy carries only in-frame clones and drops some. Clone size and V and J calls were adopted from that table, with D and trimming inferred from the DNA. The sample shows under 130,000 clones, approximately 88% of them seen only once. Material: peripheral blood. This clonotype was sampled from a woman in her sixties or seventies with acute or convalescent COVID-19. This chain joins TRBV7-6 and TRBJ1-4; D unclear. CDR3 coding DNA: TGTGCCAGCAGCACCACATCCCTCGGGGAAAAACTGTTTTTT. Translating it yields CASSTTSLGEKLFF.